This TCR beta chain was retrieved from a study of radiation and T cells in renal cell carcinoma. Repertoires were generated with immunoSEQ multiplex PCR, while TCRdb's copy carries only in-frame clones and drops some. The sample carries 70,000 to 90,000 clones, approximately 86% recorded once. Germline-derived CDR1 and CDR2 are MNHEY and SVGAGI. The length of the CDR3 is 14 residues. With V trimmed by 4 bases and J by 8 bases, 5 bases remained unmatched. The time point here: blood 2 weeks post-SBRT. Treatment meaning: 15 Gy SBRT to primary tumor, nephrectomy 4 weeks later. After SBRT, blood was collected at 2 and 4 weeks, plus baseline.

The sample here was blood, taken from a patient whose treatment included radiotherapy and nephrectomy. V is TRBV6-5 and J is TRBJ1-4; 9 nucleotides align to TRBD1. The receptor was derived from a woman in her forties or fifties with renal cell carcinoma. In DNA, the CDR3 is TGTGCCAGCAGTTTACAGGGGGCTGAGGAAAAACTGTTTTTT. This encodes CASSLQGAEEKLFF.